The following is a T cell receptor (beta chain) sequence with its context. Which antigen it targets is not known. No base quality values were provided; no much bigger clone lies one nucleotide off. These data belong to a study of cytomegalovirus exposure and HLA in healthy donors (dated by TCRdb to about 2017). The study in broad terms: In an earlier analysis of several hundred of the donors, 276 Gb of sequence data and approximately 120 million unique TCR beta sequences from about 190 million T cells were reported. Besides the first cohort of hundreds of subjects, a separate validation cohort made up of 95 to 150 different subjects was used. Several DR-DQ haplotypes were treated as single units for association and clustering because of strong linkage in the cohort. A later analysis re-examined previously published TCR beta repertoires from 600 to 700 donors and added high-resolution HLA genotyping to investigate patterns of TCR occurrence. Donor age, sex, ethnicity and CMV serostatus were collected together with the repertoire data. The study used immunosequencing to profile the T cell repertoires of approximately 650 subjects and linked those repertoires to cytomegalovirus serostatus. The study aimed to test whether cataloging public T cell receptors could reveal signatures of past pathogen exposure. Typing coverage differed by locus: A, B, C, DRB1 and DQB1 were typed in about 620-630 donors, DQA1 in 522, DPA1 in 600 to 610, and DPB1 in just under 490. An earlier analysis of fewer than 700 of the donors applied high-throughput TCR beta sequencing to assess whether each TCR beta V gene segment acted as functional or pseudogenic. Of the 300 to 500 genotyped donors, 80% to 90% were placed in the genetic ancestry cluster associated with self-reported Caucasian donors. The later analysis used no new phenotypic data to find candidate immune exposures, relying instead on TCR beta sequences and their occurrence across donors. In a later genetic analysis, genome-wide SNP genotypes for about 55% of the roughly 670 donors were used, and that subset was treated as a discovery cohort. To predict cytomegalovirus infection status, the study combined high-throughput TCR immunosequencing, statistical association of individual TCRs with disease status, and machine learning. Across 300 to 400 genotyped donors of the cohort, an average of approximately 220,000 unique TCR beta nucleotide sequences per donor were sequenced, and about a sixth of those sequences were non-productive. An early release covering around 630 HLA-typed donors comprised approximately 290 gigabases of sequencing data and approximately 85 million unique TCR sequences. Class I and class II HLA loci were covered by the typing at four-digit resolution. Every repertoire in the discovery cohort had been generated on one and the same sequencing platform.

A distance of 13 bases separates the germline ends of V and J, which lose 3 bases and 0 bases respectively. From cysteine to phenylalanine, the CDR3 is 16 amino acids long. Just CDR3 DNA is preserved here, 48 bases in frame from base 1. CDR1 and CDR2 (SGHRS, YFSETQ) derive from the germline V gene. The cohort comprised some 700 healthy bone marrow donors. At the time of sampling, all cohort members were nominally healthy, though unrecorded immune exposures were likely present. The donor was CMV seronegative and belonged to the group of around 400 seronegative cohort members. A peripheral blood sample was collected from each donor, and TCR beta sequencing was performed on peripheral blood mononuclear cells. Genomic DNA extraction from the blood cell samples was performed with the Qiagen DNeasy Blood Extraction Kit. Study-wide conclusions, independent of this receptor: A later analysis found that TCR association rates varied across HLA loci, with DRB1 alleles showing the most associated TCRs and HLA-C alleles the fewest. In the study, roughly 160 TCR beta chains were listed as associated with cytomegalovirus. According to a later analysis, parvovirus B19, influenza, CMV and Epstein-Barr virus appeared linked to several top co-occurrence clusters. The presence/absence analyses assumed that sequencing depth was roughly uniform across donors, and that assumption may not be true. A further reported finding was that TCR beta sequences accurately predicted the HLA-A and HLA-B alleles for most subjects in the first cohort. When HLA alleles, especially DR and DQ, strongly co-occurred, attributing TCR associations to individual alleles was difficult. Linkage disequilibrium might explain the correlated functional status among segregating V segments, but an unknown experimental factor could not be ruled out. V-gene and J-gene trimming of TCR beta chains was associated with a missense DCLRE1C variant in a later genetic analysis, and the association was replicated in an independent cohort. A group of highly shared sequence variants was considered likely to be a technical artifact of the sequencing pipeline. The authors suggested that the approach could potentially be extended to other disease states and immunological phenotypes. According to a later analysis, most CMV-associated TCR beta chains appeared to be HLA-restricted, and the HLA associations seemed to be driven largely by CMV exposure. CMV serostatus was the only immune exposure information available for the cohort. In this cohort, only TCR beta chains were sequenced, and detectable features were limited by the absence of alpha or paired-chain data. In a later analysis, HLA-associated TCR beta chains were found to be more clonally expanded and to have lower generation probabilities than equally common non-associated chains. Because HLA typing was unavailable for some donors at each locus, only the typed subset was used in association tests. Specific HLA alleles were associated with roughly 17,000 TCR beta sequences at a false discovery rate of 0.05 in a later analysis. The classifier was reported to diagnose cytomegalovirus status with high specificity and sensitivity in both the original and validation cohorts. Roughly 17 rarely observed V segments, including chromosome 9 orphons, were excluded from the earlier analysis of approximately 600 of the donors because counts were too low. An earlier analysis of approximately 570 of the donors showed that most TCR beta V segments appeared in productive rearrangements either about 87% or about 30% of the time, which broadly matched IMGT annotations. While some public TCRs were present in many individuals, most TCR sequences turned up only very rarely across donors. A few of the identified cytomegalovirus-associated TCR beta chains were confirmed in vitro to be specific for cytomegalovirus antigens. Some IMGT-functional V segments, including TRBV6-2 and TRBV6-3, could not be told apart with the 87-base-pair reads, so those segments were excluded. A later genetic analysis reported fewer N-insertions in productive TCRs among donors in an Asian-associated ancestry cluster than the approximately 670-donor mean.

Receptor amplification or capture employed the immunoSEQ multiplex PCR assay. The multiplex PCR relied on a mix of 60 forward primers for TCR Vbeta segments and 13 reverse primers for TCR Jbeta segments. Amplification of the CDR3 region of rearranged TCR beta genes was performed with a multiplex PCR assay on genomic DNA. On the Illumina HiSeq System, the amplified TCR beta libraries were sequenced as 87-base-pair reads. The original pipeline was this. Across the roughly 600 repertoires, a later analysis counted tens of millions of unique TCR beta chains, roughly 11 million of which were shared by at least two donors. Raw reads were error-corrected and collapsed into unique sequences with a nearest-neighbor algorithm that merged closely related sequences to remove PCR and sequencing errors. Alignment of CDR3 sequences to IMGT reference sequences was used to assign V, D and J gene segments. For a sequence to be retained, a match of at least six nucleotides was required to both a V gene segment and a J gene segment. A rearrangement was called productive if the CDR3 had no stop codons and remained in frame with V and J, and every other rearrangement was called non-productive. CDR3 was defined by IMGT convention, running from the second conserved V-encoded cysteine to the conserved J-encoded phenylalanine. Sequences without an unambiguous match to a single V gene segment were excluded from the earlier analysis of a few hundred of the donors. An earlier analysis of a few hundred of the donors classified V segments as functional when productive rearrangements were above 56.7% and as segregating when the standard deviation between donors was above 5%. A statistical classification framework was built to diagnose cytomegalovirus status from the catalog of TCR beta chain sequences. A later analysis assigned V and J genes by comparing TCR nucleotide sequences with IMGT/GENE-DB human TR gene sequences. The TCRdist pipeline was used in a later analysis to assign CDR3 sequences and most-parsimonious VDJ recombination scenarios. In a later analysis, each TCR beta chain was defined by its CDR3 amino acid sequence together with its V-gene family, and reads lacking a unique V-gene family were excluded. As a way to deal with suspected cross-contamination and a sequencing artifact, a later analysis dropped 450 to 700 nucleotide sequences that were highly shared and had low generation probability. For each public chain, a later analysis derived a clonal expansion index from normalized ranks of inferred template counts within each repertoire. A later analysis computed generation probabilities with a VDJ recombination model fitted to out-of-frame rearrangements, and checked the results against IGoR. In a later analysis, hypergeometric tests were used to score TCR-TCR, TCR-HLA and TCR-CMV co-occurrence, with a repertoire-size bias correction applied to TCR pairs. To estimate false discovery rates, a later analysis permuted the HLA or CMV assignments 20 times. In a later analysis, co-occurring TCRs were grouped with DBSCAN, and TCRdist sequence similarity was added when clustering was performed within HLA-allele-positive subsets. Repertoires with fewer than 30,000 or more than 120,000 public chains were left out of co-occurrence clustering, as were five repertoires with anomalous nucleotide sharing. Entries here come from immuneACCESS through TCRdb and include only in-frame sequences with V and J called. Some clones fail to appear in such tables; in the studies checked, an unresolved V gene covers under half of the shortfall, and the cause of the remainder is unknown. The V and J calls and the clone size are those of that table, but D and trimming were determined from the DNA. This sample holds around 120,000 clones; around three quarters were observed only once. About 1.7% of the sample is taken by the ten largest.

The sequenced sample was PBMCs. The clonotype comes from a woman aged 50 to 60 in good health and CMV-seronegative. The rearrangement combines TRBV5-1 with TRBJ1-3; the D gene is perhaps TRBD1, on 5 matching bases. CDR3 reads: CASSWTQGGSGNTIYF. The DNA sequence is TGCGCCAGCAGCTGGACCCAGGGTGGCTCTGGAAACACCATATATTTT.